This entry concerns a single TCR beta chain. Antigen: not known. As handled by the study authors: 95,638 TCRs per sample was the median, with a range of roughly 23,224 to 750,000. MiXCR, applied by TCRdb to the RACE reads, yields one record per CDR3 protein. The V and J calls here are based on TCRdb, not the publication. The sample holds more than 300,000 distinct CDR3 sequences, roughly 5% seen once. Per the germline V gene, CDR1 is DFQATT and CDR2 is SNEGSKA (reference sequence). With 0 bases clipped from V and 6 bases from J, the junction kept 11 bases outside the gene matches. The CDR3 has 16 residues. The sample's time point: pre-sensitization, week 0. Treatment denoted: therapeutic diphenylcyclopropenone sensitization with weekly scalp DPC. The source of the sample is a study of human T cells and chemical hapten exposure. As for the study in general: Small volume differences among pooled libraries mainly caused per-sample TCR yield variation.

Findings and caveats of the study: With regard to DPC sensitization, TCRs above 1 in 1000 frequency did not change. Expanded TCRs showed more large CDR3 clusters than pre-sensitization or healthy control sets.

The input for sequencing was whole blood, taken in connection with sensitization to the hapten diphenylcyclopropenone (DPC). The chain couples TRBV20-1 to TRBJ2-7, with 10 bases aligning to TRBD2. This clonotype was sampled from a woman in her forties or fifties with alopecia areata. Some clones in this sample may be carry-over from other donors' samples. The CDR3 DNA is TGCAGTGCTAGAGATCCCAAGATGATAGCGGGAGGCGAGCAGTACTTC. Amino acids: CSARDPKMIAGGEQYF.